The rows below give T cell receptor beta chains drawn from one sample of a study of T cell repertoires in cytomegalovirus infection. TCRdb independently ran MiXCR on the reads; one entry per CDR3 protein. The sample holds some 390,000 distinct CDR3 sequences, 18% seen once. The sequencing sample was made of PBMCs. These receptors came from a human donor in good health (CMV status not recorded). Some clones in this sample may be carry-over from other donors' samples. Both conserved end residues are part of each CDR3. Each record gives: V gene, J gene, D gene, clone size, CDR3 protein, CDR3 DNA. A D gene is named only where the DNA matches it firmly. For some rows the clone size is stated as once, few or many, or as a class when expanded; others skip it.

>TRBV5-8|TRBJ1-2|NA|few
CASSLRLQLTLFYGYTF
TGTGCCAGCAGCTTGCGACTCCAACTCACCTTGTTCTATGGCTACACCTTC
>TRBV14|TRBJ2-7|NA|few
CASSSVGQPSYEQYF
TGTGCCAGCAGCTCAGTCGGACAGCCCTCCTACGAGCAGTACTTC
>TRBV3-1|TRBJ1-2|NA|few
CASSTGTPDGYTF
TGTGCCAGTTCGACCGGGACACCCGATGGCTACACCTTC
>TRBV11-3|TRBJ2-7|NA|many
CASSLDGNTYEQYF
TGTGCCAGCAGCCTAGATGGGAATACCTACGAGCAGTACTTC
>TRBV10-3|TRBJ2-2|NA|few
CAISPGTGNTGELFF
TGTGCCATCAGTCCCGGGACGGGGAACACCGGGGAGCTGTTTTTT
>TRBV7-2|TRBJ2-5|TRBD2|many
CASSVFSGRAETQYF
TGTGCCAGCAGCGTCTTTAGCGGGAGGGCAGAGACCCAGTACTTC
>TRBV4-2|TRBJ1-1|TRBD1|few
CASRLEPRGQGTYERTEAFF
TGTGCCAGCAGGCTAGAGCCCAGGGGGCAGGGAACCTATGAAAGGACTGAAGCTTTCTTT
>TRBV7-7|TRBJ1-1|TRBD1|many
CASSFGTAILNTEAFF
TGTGCCAGCAGCTTTGGGACAGCAATATTGAACACTGAAGCTTTCTTT
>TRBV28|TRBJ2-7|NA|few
CASSLTPGGGGGEQYF
TGTGCCAGCAGTTTAACCCCTGGAGGGGGGGGCGGCGAGCAGTACTTC
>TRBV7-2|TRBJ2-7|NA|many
CASSLGGGQAGEQYF
TGTGCCAGCAGCTTAGGGGGGGGACAGGCTGGCGAGCAGTACTTC
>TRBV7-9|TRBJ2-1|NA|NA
CASSATRGLYSYNEQFF
TGTGCCAGCAGCGCAACCCGGGGGCTCTACTCCTACAATGAGCAGTTCTTC
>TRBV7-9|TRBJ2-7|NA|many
CASSDQGWGRGKQYF
TGTGCCAGCAGCGACCAAGGTTGGGGCCGCGGGAAGCAGTACTTC
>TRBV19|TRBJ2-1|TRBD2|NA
CASRFSGGLNNEQFF
TGTGCCAGTAGGTTTTCGGGGGGGCTTAACAATGAGCAGTTCTTC
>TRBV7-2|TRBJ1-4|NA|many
CASSLAGATNEKLFF
TGTGCCAGCAGCTTAGCGGGGGCAACTAATGAAAAACTGTTTTTT
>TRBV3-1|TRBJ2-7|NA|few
CASSQDTLYGEQYF
TGTGCCAGCAGCCAAGATACTCTTTACGGCGAGCAGTACTTC
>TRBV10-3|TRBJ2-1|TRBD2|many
CAISLAGGSNEQFF
TGTGCCATCAGCCTAGCGGGAGGATCCAATGAGCAGTTCTTC
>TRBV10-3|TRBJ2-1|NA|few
CAISDVQGSVNEQFF
TGTGCCATCAGTGATGTCCAGGGGTCTGTCAATGAGCAGTTCTTC
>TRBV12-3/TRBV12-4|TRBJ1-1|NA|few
CASSFLTANTEAFF
TGTGCCAGCAGTTTTTTAACGGCGAACACTGAAGCTTTCTTT
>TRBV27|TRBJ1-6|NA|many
CASRPVGVSYNSPLHF
TGTGCCAGCAGGCCAGTAGGGGTCTCCTATAATTCACCCCTCCACTTT
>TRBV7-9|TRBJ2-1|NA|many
CASSLAIGTNEQFF
TGTGCCAGCAGCTTAGCGATTGGGACCAATGAGCAGTTCTTC
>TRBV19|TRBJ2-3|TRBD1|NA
CASSRFRTGGDTQYF
TGTGCCAGTAGTCGGTTTAGGACAGGGGGGGATACGCAGTATTTT
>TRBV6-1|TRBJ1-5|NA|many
CASSEYFEGKPQHF
TGTGCCAGCAGTGAGTATTTTGAGGGGAAGCCCCAGCATTTT
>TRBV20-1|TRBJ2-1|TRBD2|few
CSANEGLANEQFF
TGCAGTGCTAACGAGGGACTAGCCAATGAGCAGTTCTTC
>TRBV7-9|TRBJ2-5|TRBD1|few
CASSRIRQGSRETQYF
TGTGCCAGCAGCAGAATCCGACAGGGATCAAGGGAGACCCAGTACTTC
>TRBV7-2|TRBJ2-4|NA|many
CASSLAGLSIQYF
TGTGCCAGCAGCTTAGCGGGGTTAAGCATTCAGTACTTC
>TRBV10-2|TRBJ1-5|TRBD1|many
CASSGQGLSNQPQHF
TGCGCCAGCAGTGGACAGGGGCTAAGCAATCAGCCCCAGCATTTT
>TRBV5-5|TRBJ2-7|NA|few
CASSFWAANSYEQYF
TGTGCCAGCAGCTTTTGGGCTGCAAACTCCTACGAGCAGTACTTC
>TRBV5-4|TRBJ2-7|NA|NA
CASSMGYYEQYF
TGTGCCAGCAGTATGGGGTACTACGAGCAGTACTTC
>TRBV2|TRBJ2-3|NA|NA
CASSATASTDTQYF
TGTGCCAGCAGTGCGACGGCAAGCACAGATACGCAGTATTTT
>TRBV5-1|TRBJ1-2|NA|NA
CASSPEQGGYGYTF
TGCGCCAGCAGCCCGGAACAGGGCGGCTATGGCTACACCTTC
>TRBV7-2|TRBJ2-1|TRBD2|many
CASSLVGLAGDPFF
TGTGCCAGCAGCTTAGTGGGACTAGCGGGGGATCCGTTCTTC
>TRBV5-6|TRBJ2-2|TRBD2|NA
CASSPTGTSGLSGELFF
TGTGCCAGCAGTCCAACCGGGACTAGCGGCTTAAGCGGGGAGCTGTTTTTT
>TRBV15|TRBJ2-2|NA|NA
CATSRAVGKNTGELFF
TGTGCCACCAGCAGAGCGGTGGGGAAGAACACCGGGGAGCTGTTTTTT
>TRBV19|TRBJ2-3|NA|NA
CASSMWSTDTQYF
TGTGCCAGTAGTATGTGGTCCACAGATACGCAGTATTTT
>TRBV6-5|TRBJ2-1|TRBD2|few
CASSGGRGEQFF
TGTGCCAGCAGTGGAGGGAGGGGCGAGCAGTTCTTC
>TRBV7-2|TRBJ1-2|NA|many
CATRGPTNYGYTF
TGTGCCACCCGGGGGCCAACTAACTATGGCTACACCTTC
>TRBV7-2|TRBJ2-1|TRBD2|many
CASSFGLAVYNEQFF
TGTGCCAGCAGCTTCGGACTAGCGGTCTACAATGAGCAGTTCTTC
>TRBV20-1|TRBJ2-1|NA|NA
CSARVFEQFF
TGCAGTGCTAGAGTATTCGAGCAGTTCTTC
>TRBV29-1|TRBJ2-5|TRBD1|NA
CSVDGPTGAQETQYF
TGCAGCGTTGATGGCCCCACAGGGGCCCAAGAGACCCAGTACTTC
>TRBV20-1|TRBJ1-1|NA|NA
CSARGLGGLVNTEAFF
TGCAGTGCTAGAGGTCTAGGGGGGCTAGTGAACACTGAAGCTTTCTTT
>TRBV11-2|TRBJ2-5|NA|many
CASRARGTTQETQYF
TGTGCCAGCAGAGCTAGGGGGACCACACAGGAGACCCAGTACTTC
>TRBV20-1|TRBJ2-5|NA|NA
CSPRAEETQYF
TGCAGCCCGAGGGCAGAGGAGACCCAGTACTTC
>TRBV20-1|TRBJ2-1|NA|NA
CSASQVVGQFF
TGCAGTGCTAGTCAAGTGGTAGGGCAGTTCTTC
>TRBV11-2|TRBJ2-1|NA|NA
CARGKDYNEQFF
TGTGCACGGGGGAAGGACTACAATGAGCAGTTCTTC
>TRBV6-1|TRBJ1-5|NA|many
CASSEVGQPQHF
TGTGCCAGCAGTGAGGTGGGGCAGCCCCAGCATTTT
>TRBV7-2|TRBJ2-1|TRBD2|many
CASSFPGLAKQFF
TGTGCCAGCAGCTTTCCCGGACTAGCGAAGCAGTTCTTC
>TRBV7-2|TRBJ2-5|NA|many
CASSYRPGQETQYF
TGTGCCAGCAGCTATCGCCCCGGGCAAGAGACCCAGTACTTC
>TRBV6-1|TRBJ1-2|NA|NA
CASTTVAGYTF
TGTGCCAGCACTACGGTTGCTGGCTACACCTTC